One sample yielded the 12 T cell receptor beta chains listed below, sequenced in a study of blood T cell repertoires in COVID-19. Repertoires were generated with immunoSEQ multiplex PCR, while TCRdb's copy carries only in-frame clones and drops some. The sample carries 70,000 to 95,000 clones, around 89% recorded once. Sequencing input: peripheral blood. These receptor sequences come from a man between 45 and 60 years old with COVID-19, enrolled during active disease.

The chain recombines TRBV3-1 (or the pseudogene TRBV3-2) with TRBJ2-4, with TRBD2 as a possible D gene (5 bases). CDR1 and CDR2 (germline): LGHDT, YNNKEL (reference sequence). The CDR3 loop spans 14 amino acids. The V gene lost 0 bases and the J gene lost 9 bases, with 12 bases spanning the gap. In DNA, the CDR3 is TGTGCCAGCAGCCAAGATCTGGTTGGAGGCATTCAGTACTTC. This sequence encodes CASSQDLVGGIQYF.

This rearrangement joins TRBV7-9 to TRBJ1-5; D unclear. CDR3 length equals 12 residues. The germline CDR1 and CDR2 sequences are SEHNR and FQNEAQ (reference sequence). Trimming took off 5 bases at V and 4 bases at J, with 6 bases between the two ends. The CDR3 region has the DNA TGTGCCAGCAGCGCTATTAATCAGCCCCAGCATTTT. Translation gives CASSAINQPQHF.

This clone was detected a few times. The chain combines TRBV6-5 with TRBJ1-5; tentative D call: TRBD1 (5 bases). Trimming pared 5 bases from V and 2 bases from J, leaving 10 bases between. The CDR3 consists of 14 residues. Germline-derived CDR1 and CDR2 are MNHEY and SVGAGI. The CDR3 DNA reads TGTGCCAGCAGTACCCGGGGGGGCAATCAGCCCCAGCATTTT. This encodes CASSTRGGNQPQHF.

A single count supports this clone. The chain couples TRBV6-5 to TRBJ1-5; D uncertain. CDR1 and CDR2 (germline): MNHEY, SVGAGI. CDR3 size: 14 residues. V gave up 2 bases and J gave up 6 bases, with 11 bases separating them. DNA of the CDR3: TGTGCCAGCAGTTACCGGCAGGCCAGTCAGCCCCAGCATTTT. Amino acids: CASSYRQASQPQHF.

This chain uses TRBV19 with TRBJ2-1; a possible D gene is TRBD2 (6 bases). The germline CDR1 and CDR2 sequences are LNHDA and SQIVND (reference sequence). This CDR3 has 13 amino acids. V lost 4 bases and J lost 5, with 9 bases in between. DNA for the CDR3: TGTGCCAGTAGTAGGGGAGGACACAATGAGCAGTTCTTC. This sequence encodes CASSRGGHNEQFF. Together with reference TRBV19 and TRBJ2-1, the CDR3 gives the full variable domain: DGGITQSPKYLFRKEGQNVTLSCEQNLNHDAMYWYRQDPGQGLRLIYYSQIVNDFQKGDIAEGYSVSREKKESFPLTVTSAQKNPTAFYLCASSRGGHNEQFFGPGTRLTVL.

The chain joins TRBV7-8 to TRBJ2-2, with D perhaps TRBD1 (5 bases). Germline lookup yields CDR1 SGHVS and CDR2 FQNEAQ. The CDR3 loop spans 16 amino acids. Trimming removed 6 bases from V and 0 bases from J, with 14 bases in between. Here the CDR3 DNA reads TGTGCCAGCAGGACAGCAGGGTTTTCGAACACCGGGGAGCTGTTTTTT. Its protein is CASRTAGFSNTGELFF.

The chain joins TRBV30 to TRBJ1-2; 8 positions match TRBD1. V dropped 1 base and J dropped 5; count of bases not matched to a gene: 12. This CDR3 comprises 16 residues. Germline V gives CDR1 GTSNPN, CDR2 SVGIG (reference sequence). The CDR3 loop reads CAWSATGTGYPYGYTF. CDR3 nucleotides: TGTGCCTGGAGTGCGACCGGGACAGGCTATCCTTATGGCTACACCTTC.

The chain uses TRBV19 and TRBJ1-1, with D possibly matching TRBD1 (5 bases). Trimming took off 5 bases at V and 4 bases at J, with 11 bases between the two ends. The length of the CDR3 is 13 residues. Germline V gene data show CDR1 as LNHDA and CDR2 as SQIVND (reference sequence). The CDR3 spells CASSPRQITEAFF. CDR3 coding DNA: TGTGCCAGTAGTCCGCGACAGATCACTGAAGCTTTCTTT.

V gene TRBV13 combines with J gene TRBJ1-1, with D tentatively TRBD1 (5 bases). The CDR3 is 16 amino acids. Germline lookup yields CDR1 PRHDT and CDR2 FYEKMQ (reference sequence). Trimming removed 2 bases at V and 0 bases at J, with 13 bases between. CDR3 residues: CASSLNPRGMNTEAFF. CDR3 nucleotide sequence: TGTGCCAGCAGCTTAAACCCCCGGGGGATGAACACTGAAGCTTTCTTT.

In nucleotides, the CDR3 is TGTGCCAGCAGCCCGCCGGGGATAGGTGAAGCTTTCTTT. Its protein product is CASSPPGIGEAFF. The chain employs TRBV9 and TRBJ1-1; no firm D call. This CDR3 region has 13 residues. V was shortened by 4 bases and J by 7 bases, with 14 bases between the two germline ends. Germline V gives CDR1 SGDLS, CDR2 YYNGEE.

This rearrangement joins TRBV7-2 to TRBJ2-5, with TRBD2 matching over 7 bases. CDR3 length: 14 residues. The V and J ends lost 5 bases and 2 bases, in that order; junction bases with no gene match: 5. Germline V gives CDR1 SGHTA, CDR2 FQGNSA. CDR3 sequence reads: CASSPQRGQETQYF. The CDR3 DNA is TGTGCCAGCAGCCCCCAGCGGGGACAAGAGACCCAGTACTTC.

The V gene is TRBV10-3, the J gene TRBJ1-6; 7 bases align to TRBD1. The germline CDR1 and CDR2 sequences are ENHRY and SYGVKD. This CDR3 has 16 amino acids. V was pared by 10 bases and J by 5 bases, with 14 bases of the junction left unmatched. The CDR3 spells CATKPLSGTDNSPLHF. CDR3 coding DNA: TGTGCCACTAAGCCCCTTTCCGGGACAGATAATTCACCCCTCCACTTT.